Sequencing of this T cell receptor (beta chain) was carried out in a study of human T cells and chemical hapten exposure. Study overall: Patients, a majority of them female, were diagnosed with alopecia areata, totalis or universalis. Findings of the study overall: Counts of TCRs above 1 in 1000 frequency stayed unchanged with DPC sensitization. Versus controls, expanded TCRs had significantly more large CDR3 similarity clusters.

The CDR3 has 16 amino acids. Looked up from germline, CDR1 is ENHRY and CDR2 is SYGVKD. J gave up 9 bases and V 2 bases, and 15 bases lay outside the gene matches. One entry per CDR3 protein, called by TCRdb with MiXCR from the RACE reads. The sample has some 110,000 distinct CDR3 sequences; approximately 11% are singletons. Described time point: patch test 3, about 24 weeks after DPC sensitization. Treatment described: therapeutic diphenylcyclopropenone sensitization with weekly scalp DPC. In regard to this clonotype: Its antigen is as yet unknown.

The rearrangement uses TRBV10-3 and TRBJ2-7; TRBD1 aligns across 8 bases. The TCR originated in a woman aged 45 to 65 with alopecia areata. Some clones in this sample may be carry-over from other donors' samples. The starting material was whole blood, obtained in connection with sensitization to the hapten diphenylcyclopropenone (DPC). CDR3 nucleotide sequence: TGTGCCATCAGTGAGCCGACTGGACAGGGTAGGATAAGGCAGTACTTC. This encodes CAISEPTGQGRIRQYF.